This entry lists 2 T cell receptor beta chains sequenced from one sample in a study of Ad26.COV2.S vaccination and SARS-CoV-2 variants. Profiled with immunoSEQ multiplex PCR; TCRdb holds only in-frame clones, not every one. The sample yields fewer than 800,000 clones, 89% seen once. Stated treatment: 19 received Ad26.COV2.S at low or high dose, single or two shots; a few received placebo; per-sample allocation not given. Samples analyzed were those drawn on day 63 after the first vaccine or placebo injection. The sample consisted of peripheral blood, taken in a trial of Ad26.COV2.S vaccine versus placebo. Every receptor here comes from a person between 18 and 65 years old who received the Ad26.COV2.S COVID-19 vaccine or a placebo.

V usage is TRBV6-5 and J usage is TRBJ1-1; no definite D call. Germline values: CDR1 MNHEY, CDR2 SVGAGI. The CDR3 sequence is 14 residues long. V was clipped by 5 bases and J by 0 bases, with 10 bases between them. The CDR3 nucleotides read TGTGCCAGCAGTCCCCGGGCCCTGAACACTGAAGCTTTCTTT. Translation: CASSPRALNTEAFF.

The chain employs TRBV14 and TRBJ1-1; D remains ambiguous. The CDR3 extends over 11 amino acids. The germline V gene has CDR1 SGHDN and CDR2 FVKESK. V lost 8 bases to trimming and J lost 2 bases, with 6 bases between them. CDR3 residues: CASGLNTEAFF. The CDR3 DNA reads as TGTGCCAGCGGTCTTAACACTGAAGCTTTCTTT.